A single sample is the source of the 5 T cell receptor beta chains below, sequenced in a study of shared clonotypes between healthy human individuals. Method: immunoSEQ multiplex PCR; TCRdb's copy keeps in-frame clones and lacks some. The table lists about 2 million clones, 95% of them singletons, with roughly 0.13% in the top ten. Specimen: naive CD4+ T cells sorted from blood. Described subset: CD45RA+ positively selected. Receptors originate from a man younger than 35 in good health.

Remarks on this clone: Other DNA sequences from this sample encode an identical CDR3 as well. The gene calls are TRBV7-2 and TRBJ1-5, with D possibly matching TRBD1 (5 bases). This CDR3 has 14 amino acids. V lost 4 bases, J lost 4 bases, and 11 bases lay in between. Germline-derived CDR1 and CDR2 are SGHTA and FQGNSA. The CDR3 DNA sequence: TGTGCCAGCAGCTCCACCGGGGGAAATCAGCCCCAGCATTTT. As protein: CASSSTGGNQPQHF.

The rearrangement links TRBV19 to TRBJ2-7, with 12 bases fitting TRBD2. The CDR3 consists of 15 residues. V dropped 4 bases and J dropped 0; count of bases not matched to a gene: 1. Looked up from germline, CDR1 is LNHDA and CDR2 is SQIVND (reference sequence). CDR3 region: CASSTGLAGSYEQYF. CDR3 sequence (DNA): TGTGCCAGTAGTACGGGACTAGCGGGCTCCTACGAGCAGTACTTC.

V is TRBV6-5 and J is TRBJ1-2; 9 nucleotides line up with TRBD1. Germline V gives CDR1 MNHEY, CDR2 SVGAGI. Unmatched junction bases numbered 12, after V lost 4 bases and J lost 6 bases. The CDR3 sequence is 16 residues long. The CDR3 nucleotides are TGTGCCAGCAGTTTATCTCCGGGACAGGGTGATGATGGCTACACCTTC. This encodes CASSLSPGQGDDGYTF.

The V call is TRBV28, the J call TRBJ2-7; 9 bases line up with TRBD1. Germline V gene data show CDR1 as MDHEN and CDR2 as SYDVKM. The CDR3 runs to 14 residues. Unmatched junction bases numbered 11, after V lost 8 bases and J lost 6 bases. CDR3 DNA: TGTGCCAGCCTAGACAGGGGGAAGACCGTCGAGCAGTACTTC. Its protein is CASLDRGKTVEQYF.

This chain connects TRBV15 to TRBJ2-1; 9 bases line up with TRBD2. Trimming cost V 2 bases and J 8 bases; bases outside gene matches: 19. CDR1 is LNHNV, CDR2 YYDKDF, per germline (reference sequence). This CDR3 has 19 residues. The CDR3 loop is CATSRSYSGGPGGIYEQFF. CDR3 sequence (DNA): TGTGCCACCAGCAGATCCTATAGCGGGGGCCCGGGAGGTATCTATGAGCAGTTCTTC.